The clone carrying this T cell receptor beta chain appeared many times. The antigen remains undetermined. Amplified TCR beta CDR3 regions derived from RNA transcripts. The HTBI primer set drove a first-round RT-PCR of the TCR CDR3. TCRdb passed the multiplex PCR reads through MiXCR, listing each CDR3 protein once. The sample records tens of thousands of distinct CDR3 sequences, approximately 53% being singletons. Trimming removed 0 bases at V and 0 bases at J, with 7 bases between. The germline V gene has CDR1 SGDLS and CDR2 YYNGEE. This CDR3 comprises 15 residues. The data were obtained in a study of T cells in Graves' hyperthyroidism and ophthalmopathy. Whole-study results and caveats: Most thyroid clonotypes expanded above 0.001 were also detected in blood.

Source material: blood. The V gene is TRBV9, the J gene TRBJ1-3; no reliable D call. This receptor was obtained from a woman aged 60-70 years with Graves' ophthalmopathy. The chain's CDR3 is CASSVVGSSGNTIYF. DNA for the CDR3: TGTGCCAGCAGCGTAGTTGGTAGCTCTGGAAACACCATATATTTT.